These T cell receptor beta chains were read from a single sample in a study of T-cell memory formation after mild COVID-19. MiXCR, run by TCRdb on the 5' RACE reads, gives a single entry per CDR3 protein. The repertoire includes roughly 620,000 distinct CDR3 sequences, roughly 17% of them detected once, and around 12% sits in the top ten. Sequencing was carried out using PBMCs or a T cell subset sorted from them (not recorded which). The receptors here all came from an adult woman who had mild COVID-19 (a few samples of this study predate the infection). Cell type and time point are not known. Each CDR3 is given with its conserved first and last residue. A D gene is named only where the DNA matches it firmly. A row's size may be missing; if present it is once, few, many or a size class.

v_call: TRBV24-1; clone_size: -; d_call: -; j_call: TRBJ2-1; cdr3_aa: CATSDAGQNYNEQFF; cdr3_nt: TGTGCCACCAGTGACGCCGGACAGAACTACAATGAGCAGTTCTTC
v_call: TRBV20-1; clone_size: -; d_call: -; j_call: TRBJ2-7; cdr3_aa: CSASTGHEQYF; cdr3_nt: TGCAGTGCTAGTACAGGGCACGAGCAGTACTTC
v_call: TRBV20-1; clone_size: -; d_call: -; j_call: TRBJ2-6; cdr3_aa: CSARDAGSGANVLTF; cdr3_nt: TGCAGTGCTAGAGATGCAGGCTCTGGGGCCAACGTCCTGACTTTC
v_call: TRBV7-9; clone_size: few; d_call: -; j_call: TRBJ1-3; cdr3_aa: CASSSKGILSGNTIYF; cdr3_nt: TGTGCCAGCAGCTCAAAAGGGATCCTCTCTGGAAACACCATATATTTT
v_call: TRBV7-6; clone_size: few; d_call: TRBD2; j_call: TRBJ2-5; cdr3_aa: CASSLVLAGTETQYF; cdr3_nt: TGTGCCAGCAGCTTAGTACTAGCGGGAACAGAGACCCAGTACTTC
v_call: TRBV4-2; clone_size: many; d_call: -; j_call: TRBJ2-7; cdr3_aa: CASSQGPGQTLYEQYF; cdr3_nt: TGTGCCAGCAGCCAAGGCCCCGGCCAAACCCTCTACGAGCAGTACTTC
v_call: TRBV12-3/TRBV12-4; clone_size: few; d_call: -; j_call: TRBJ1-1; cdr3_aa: CASSLAVGGGNTEAFF; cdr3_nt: TGTGCCAGCAGTTTAGCGGTGGGAGGGGGGAACACTGAAGCTTTCTTT
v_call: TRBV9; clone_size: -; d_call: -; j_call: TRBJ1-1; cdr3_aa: CASSVAPLNTEAFF; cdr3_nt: TGTGCCAGCAGCGTAGCCCCATTGAACACTGAAGCTTTCTTT
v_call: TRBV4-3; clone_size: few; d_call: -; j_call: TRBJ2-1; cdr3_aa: CASSPSPGLWGDEQFF; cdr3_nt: TGCGCCAGCAGCCCCAGTCCGGGACTTTGGGGGGATGAGCAGTTCTTC
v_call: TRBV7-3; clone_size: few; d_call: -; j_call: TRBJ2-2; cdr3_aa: CASSPRGGTGTGELFF; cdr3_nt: TGTGCCAGCAGCCCCCGTGGGGGGACGGGCACCGGGGAGCTGTTTTTT
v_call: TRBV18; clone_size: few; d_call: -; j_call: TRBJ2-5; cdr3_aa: CASSPTGRRETQYF; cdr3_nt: TGTGCCAGCTCTCCAACAGGGCGGCGAGAGACCCAGTACTTC
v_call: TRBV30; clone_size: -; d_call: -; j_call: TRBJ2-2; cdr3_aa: CAWSLHPPTGELFF; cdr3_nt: TGTGCCTGGAGTCTCCACCCCCCGACCGGGGAGCTGTTTTTT
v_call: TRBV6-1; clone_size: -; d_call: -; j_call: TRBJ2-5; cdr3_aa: CASSGSEQETQYF; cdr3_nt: TGTGCCAGCAGTGGGAGTGAACAAGAGACCCAGTACTTC
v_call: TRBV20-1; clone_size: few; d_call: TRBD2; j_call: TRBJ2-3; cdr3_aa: CSARPLANTQYF; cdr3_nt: TGCAGTGCTAGGCCACTAGCGAATACGCAGTATTTT
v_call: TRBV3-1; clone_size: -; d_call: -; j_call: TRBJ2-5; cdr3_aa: CASSQGISAGQETQYF; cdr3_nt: TGTGCCAGCAGCCAAGGGATTAGCGCCGGCCAAGAGACCCAGTACTTC
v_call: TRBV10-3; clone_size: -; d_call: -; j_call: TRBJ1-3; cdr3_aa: CATSGTGSGNTIYF; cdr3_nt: TGTGCCACCTCCGGTACAGGCTCTGGAAACACCATATATTTT
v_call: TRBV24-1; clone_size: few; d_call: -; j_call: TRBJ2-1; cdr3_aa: CATTPDFSNEQFF; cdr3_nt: TGTGCCACCACTCCGGATTTCTCCAATGAGCAGTTCTTC
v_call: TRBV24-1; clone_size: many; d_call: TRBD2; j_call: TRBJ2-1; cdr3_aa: CATSELAGGVNEQFF; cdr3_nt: TGTGCCACCAGTGAATTAGCGGGGGGGGTCAATGAGCAGTTCTTC
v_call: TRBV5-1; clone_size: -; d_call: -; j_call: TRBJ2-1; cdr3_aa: CASSLASSGEQFF; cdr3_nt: TGCGCCAGCAGCTTGGCATCGAGTGGGGAGCAGTTCTTC
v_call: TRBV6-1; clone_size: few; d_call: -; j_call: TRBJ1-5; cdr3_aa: CASSELQTPNQPQHF; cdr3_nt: TGTGCCAGCAGTGAGTTACAGACTCCCAATCAGCCCCAGCATTTT
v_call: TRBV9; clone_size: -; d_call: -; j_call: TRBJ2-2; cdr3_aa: CASCRSGGVTGELFF; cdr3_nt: TGTGCCAGCTGTCGGAGCGGCGGGGTAACCGGGGAGCTGTTTTTT
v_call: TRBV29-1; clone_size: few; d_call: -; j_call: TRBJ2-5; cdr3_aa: CSVFPGQVYQETQYF; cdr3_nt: TGCAGCGTTTTTCCGGGACAAGTGTACCAAGAGACCCAGTACTTC
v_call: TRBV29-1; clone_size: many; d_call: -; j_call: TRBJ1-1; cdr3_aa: CSVEPQGGRQAFF; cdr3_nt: TGCAGCGTTGAGCCACAGGGAGGCCGACAAGCTTTCTTT
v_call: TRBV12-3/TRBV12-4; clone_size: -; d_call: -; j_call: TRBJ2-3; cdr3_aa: CASSRLVFGTDTQYF; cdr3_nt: TGTGCCAGCAGCCGACTAGTCTTCGGGACAGATACGCAGTATTTT
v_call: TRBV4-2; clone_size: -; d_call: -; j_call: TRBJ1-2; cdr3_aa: CASSQDLNDGYTF; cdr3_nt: TGTGCCAGCAGCCAAGATTTAAATGATGGCTACACCTTC
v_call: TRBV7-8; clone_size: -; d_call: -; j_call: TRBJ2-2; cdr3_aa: CASSLNRDQNTGELFF; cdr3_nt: TGTGCCAGCAGCCTCAACCGGGACCAGAACACCGGGGAGCTGTTTTTT
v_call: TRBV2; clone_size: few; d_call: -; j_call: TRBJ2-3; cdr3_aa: CASSEEVTDTQYF; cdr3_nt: TGTGCCAGCAGTGAAGAGGTGACAGATACGCAGTATTTT
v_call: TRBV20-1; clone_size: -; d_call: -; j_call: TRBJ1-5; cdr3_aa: CSASLSRYSNQPQHF; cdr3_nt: TGCAGTGCTAGCCTCAGCAGGTATAGCAATCAGCCCCAGCATTTT
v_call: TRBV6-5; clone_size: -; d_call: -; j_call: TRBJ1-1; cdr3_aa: CASIGSSRTEAFF; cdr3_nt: TGTGCCAGCATAGGGAGTAGCCGCACTGAAGCTTTCTTT
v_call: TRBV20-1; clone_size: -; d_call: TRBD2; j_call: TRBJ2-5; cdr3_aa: CSARDPWTSLETQYF; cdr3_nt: TGCAGTGCTAGAGATCCTTGGACTAGCTTGGAGACCCAGTACTTC
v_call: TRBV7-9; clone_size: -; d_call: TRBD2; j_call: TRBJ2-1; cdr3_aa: CASSFSGGALDEQFF; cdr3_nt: TGTGCCAGCAGCTTCAGCGGGGGGGCTCTCGATGAGCAGTTCTTC
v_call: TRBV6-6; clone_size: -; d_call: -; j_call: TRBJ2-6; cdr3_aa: CASSYGGGLNSGANVLTF; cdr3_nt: TGTGCCAGCAGTTACGGTGGGGGGCTAAACTCTGGGGCCAACGTCCTGACTTTC
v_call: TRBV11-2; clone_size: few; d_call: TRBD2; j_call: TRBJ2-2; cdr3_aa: CASSPGLAASVGELFF; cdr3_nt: TGTGCCAGCAGCCCGGGACTAGCGGCCTCGGTCGGGGAGCTGTTTTTT
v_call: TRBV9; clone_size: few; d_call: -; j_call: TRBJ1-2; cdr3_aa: CASSPGSANYGYTF; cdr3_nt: TGTGCCAGCAGCCCCGGTTCGGCTAACTATGGCTACACCTTC
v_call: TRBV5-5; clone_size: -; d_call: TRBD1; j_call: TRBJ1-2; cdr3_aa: CASSHTPGTALYGYTF; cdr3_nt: TGTGCCAGCAGTCATACCCCCGGGACAGCTTTATATGGCTACACCTTC
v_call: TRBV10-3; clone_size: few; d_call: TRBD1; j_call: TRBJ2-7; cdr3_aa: CAIKDRGNTYEQYF; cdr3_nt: TGTGCCATCAAGGACAGGGGGAATACCTACGAGCAGTACTTC
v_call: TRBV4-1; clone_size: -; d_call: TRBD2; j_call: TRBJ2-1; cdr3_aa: CASSQVTSGNEQFF; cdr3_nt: TGCGCCAGCAGCCAAGTGACTAGCGGCAATGAGCAGTTCTTC
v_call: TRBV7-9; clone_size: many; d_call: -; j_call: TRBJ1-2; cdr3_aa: CGRGRANYGYTF; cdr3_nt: TGTGGGAGAGGACGGGCAAACTATGGCTACACCTTC
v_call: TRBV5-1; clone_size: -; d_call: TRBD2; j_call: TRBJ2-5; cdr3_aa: CASSLHLAGETQYF; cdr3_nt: TGCGCCAGCAGCTTACATCTAGCGGGTGAGACCCAGTACTTC
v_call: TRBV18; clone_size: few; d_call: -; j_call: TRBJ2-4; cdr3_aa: CASSSKSGNIQYF; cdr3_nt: TGTGCCAGCTCCTCAAAGTCAGGGAACATTCAGTACTTC
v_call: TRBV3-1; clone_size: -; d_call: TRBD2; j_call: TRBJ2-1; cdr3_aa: CASTLTSGGATNEQFF; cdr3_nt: TGTGCCAGCACCCTCACTAGCGGGGGGGCCACAAATGAGCAGTTCTTC
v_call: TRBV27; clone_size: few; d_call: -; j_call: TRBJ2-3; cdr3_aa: CASSLRLGVSTDTQYF; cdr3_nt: TGTGCCAGCAGTTTACGTTTGGGGGTTAGCACAGATACGCAGTATTTT
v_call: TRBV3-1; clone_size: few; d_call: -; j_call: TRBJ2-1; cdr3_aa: CASSLPPGHSYNEQFF; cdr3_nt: TGTGCCAGCAGCCTCCCTCCGGGCCACTCCTACAATGAGCAGTTCTTC
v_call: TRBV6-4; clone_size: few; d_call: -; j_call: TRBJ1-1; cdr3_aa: CASSDSGGNTEAFF; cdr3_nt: TGTGCCAGCAGTGACTCGGGGGGGAACACTGAAGCTTTCTTT
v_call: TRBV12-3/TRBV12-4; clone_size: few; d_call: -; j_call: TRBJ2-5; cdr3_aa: CASSNTGAPETQYF; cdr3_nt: TGTGCCAGCAGCAATACAGGAGCACCAGAGACCCAGTACTTC
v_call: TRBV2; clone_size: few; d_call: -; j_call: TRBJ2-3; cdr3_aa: CASRHRYTDTQYF; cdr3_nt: TGTGCCAGCAGGCACAGATACACAGATACGCAGTATTTT
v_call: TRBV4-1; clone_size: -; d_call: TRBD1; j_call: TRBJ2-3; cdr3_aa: CASSGVGTGTDTQYF; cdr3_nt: TGCGCCAGCAGCGGGGTCGGGACAGGCACAGATACGCAGTATTTT
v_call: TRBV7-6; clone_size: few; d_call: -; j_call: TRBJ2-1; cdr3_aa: CASSARVGEQFF; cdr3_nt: TGTGCCAGCAGCGCTAGGGTGGGTGAGCAGTTCTTC
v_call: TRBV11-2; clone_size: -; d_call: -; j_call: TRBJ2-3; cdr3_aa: CASSSGPFRGTDTQYF; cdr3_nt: TGTGCCAGCAGCTCAGGACCCTTTAGGGGAACAGATACGCAGTATTTT
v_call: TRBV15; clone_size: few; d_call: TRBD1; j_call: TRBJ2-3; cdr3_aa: CATSRGKEDRPLNWVTDTQYF; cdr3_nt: TGTGCCACCAGCAGAGGAAAGGAGGACAGGCCTTTGAATTGGGTCACAGATACGCAGTATTTT
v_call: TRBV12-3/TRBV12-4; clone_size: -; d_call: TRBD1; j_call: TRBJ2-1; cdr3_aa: CASRDRGASYNEQFF; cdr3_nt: TGTGCCAGCAGGGACAGGGGGGCGTCCTACAATGAGCAGTTCTTC
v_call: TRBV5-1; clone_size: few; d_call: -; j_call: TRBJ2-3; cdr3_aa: CASSTWAETDTQYF; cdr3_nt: TGCGCCAGCAGCACGTGGGCGGAGACAGATACGCAGTATTTT
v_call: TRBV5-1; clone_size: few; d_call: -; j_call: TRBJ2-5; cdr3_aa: CASSFGLGSPETQYF; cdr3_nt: TGCGCCAGCAGCTTCGGGCTAGGCTCTCCAGAGACCCAGTACTTC
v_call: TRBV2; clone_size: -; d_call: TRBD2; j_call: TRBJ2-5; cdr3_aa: CASNSGLHQETQYF; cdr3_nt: TGTGCCAGCAACTCGGGACTACACCAAGAGACCCAGTACTTC
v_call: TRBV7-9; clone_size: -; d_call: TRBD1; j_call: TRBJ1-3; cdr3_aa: CASSHWDSEDDTIYF; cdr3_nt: TGTGCCAGCAGCCACTGGGACAGCGAGGATGACACCATATATTTT
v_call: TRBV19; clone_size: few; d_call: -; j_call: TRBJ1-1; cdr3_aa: CASNRQEGVTEAFF; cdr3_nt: TGTGCCAGTAACCGACAGGAGGGGGTCACTGAAGCTTTCTTT
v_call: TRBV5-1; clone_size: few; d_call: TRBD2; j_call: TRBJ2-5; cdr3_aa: CASSPDGLAGVRQETQYF; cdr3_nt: TGCGCCAGCAGCCCAGACGGACTAGCGGGAGTTCGTCAAGAGACCCAGTACTTC